The next 14 T cell receptor beta chains were all read from a single sample in a study of T cells in Graves' hyperthyroidism and ophthalmopathy. There were TCR beta CDR3 regions amplified from RNA transcripts. The HTBI primer set was used in a first-round RT-PCR of the TCR CDR3. TCRdb reprocessed the multiplex PCR reads with MiXCR, giving one entry per CDR3 protein. The data show hundreds of thousands of distinct CDR3 sequences, around a sixth seen once. The material sequenced was blood. These receptors were taken from a young woman with Graves' hyperthyroidism.

In DNA form, the CDR3 reads TGTGCCAGCAGCTCGATCAAGCCGGGACTTGCTGGCTACACCTTC. Residues: CASSSIKPGLAGYTF. The chain links TRBV7-9 to TRBJ1-2, with D perhaps matching TRBD1 (5 bases). CDR1 and CDR2 from the germline V gene are SEHNR and FQNEAQ (reference sequence). The CDR3 has 15 amino acids. Between the trimmed V and J ends, which lost 4 bases and 7 bases, there was a span of 19 bases.

The chain employs TRBV19 and TRBJ1-2; D is unclear. The germline CDR1 and CDR2 sequences are LNHDA and SQIVND (reference sequence). The V end was cut by 5 bases, the J end by 4 bases, with 20 bases between. The CDR3 totals 16 residues. Written as DNA, the CDR3 is TGTGCCAGTAGTTCTCAAGGGAGGACGACTGGCTATGGCTACACCTTC. Amino acid sequence: CASSSQGRTTGYGYTF.

This clonotype was seen a few times. The chain combines TRBV6-7 with TRBJ1-2; 7 nucleotides line up with TRBD1. TRBV6-7 is noted as an ORF with a role that remains uncertain. Losses at the gene ends were 5 bases for V and 1 base for J; bases not matched to a gene: 4. The CDR3 is 14 amino acids. CDR3 sequence (DNA): TGTGCCAGCAGTGACAGGGAGGGTAACTATGGCTACACCTTC. This translates into CASSDREGNYGYTF.

This clonotype was seen many times. The chain recombines TRBV28 with TRBJ2-7; possibly TRBD1 for D (5 bases). Trimming cost V 6 bases and J 6 bases, with 9 bases left between them. This CDR3 comprises 11 residues. Germline assignment: CDR1 MDHEN and CDR2 SYDVKM. The CDR3 spells CASRTVSEQYF. CDR3 coding DNA: TGTGCCAGCAGGACAGTTTCCGAGCAGTACTTC.

This clonotype was found a few times. DNA of the CDR3: TGCACCCCTGGCTATGACAGCGCCTTCCAGTACTTC. This translates into CTPGYDSAFQYF. The chain links TRBV29-1 to TRBJ2-5, with D tentatively TRBD1 (5 bases). CDR1 and CDR2 (germline): SQVTM, ANQGSEA. The CDR3 totals 12 residues.

This clonotype was observed a few times. The chain recombines TRBV29-1 with TRBJ1-1; 9 nucleotides line up with TRBD1. Germline CDR1 and CDR2: SQVTM and ANQGSEA. V lost 3 bases and J lost 5; bases outside the gene matches: 13. The CDR3 extends over 16 amino acids. The CDR3 spells CSVDGGPRDRETEAFF. In nucleotides, the CDR3 is TGCAGCGTTGACGGGGGCCCCCGGGACAGGGAAACTGAAGCTTTCTTT.

About this clonotype: The junction departs from the called germline gene at one end, perhaps through a read error. The V gene is TRBV28, the J gene TRBJ1-4; possible D gene TRBD1, 5 bases. Per germline, CDR1 MDHEN and CDR2 SYDVKM. The CDR3 runs 15 residues. CDR3 residues: CASSLMGGGNEKLFF. The CDR3 nucleotides read TGTGCCAGCAGTTTAATGGGGGGGGGTAATGAAAAACTATTTTTT.

The table lists this clonotype with many counts. The chain carries TRBV11-2 and TRBJ1-2; D might be TRBD1 (5 bases). The CDR3 is 13 residues long. Germline V lookup: CDR1 SGHAT, CDR2 FQNNGV. Trimming removed 5 bases from V and 3 bases from J, with 10 bases in between. CDR3 in amino acids: CASSPQVDYGYTF. In nucleotides, the CDR3 is TGTGCCAGCAGCCCACAGGTGGACTATGGCTACACCTTC.

This clonotype was observed at least ten times. The rearrangement links TRBV6-2 or TRBV6-3 to TRBJ1-5; 7 positions agree with TRBD1. CDR1 MNHEY and CDR2 SVGEGT come from the germline V gene. The CDR3 is 16 residues long. The ends lost 6 bases at V and 2 bases at J; junction bases unmatched: 10. The CDR3 loop reads CASRPPGQQGNQPQHF. Here the CDR3 DNA reads TGTGCCAGCAGGCCCCCGGGACAGCAGGGCAATCAGCCCCAGCATTTT.

A few counts support this clonotype. The rearrangement uses TRBV24-1 and TRBJ2-2; 7 bases map to TRBD2. The germline gives CDR1 KGHDR, CDR2 SFDVKD. V dropped 3 bases and J dropped 4; count of bases not matched to a gene: 10. This CDR3 has 17 residues. The CDR3 region is CATSDPTLASGTGELFF. The CDR3, as DNA: TGTGCCACCAGTGATCCAACACTAGCGTCGGGCACCGGGGAGCTGTTTTTT.

This clonotype was detected only a few times. The chain couples TRBV20-1 to TRBJ2-3; possible D gene TRBD2, 7 bases. With 0 bases removed from V and 5 bases from J, the gap between germline ends came to 18 bases. This CDR3 has 16 residues. Germline values: CDR1 DFQATT, CDR2 SNEGSKA (reference sequence). CDR3 DNA sequence: TGCAGTGCTAGAGATGACACGGGGGGCCTCGGAGATACGCAGTATTTT. Encoded protein: CSARDDTGGLGDTQYF.

This clonotype was counted many times. This chain uses TRBV7-2 with TRBJ2-1; TRBD2 matches at 13 bases. Trimming took 5 bases from V and 9 from J; bases not matched to a gene: 13. The germline gives CDR1 SGHTA, CDR2 FQGNSA. The CDR3 is made up of 17 amino acids. CDR3 DNA: TGTGCCAGCAGCCAAAGTGTTGGACTAGCGGGAGTGGGTGAGCAGTTCTTC. Translation: CASSQSVGLAGVGEQFF.

V and J are TRBV20-1 and TRBJ2-3; tentative D call: TRBD1 (6 bases). The V and J ends lost 6 bases and 5 bases respectively, with 18 bases between them. CDR1 and CDR2 (germline): DFQATT, SNEGSKA (reference sequence). This CDR3 has 14 amino acids. The chain's CDR3 is CSAVRNRVEDTQYF. The CDR3 nucleotides read TGCAGTGCCGTAAGAAACAGGGTGGAAGATACGCAGTATTTT.

In this sample, this clonotype turned up many times. This chain connects TRBV27 to TRBJ1-2; 12 bases fit TRBD1. The CDR3 extends over 17 amino acids. Trimming took 5 bases from V and 4 from J; bases not matched to a gene: 11. Germline V gene lookup returns CDR1 MNHEY and CDR2 SMNVEV (reference sequence). Here the CDR3 reads CASSPGTGGRVIYGYTF. The DNA for the CDR3 is TGTGCCAGCAGTCCGGGGACAGGGGGCAGGGTAATCTATGGCTACACCTTC.